This TCR beta chain was observed in a study of shared clonotypes between healthy human individuals. General study results and limits: Generally, naive subsets (rather than memory subsets) showed larger estimated richness.

Caucasian adults residing in Nashville, Tennessee made up all the donors. In the CD4+ fraction, cells were divided into CD45RA+ naive and CD45RA-negative memory subsets. The authors ran the assay at deep level. Generated by immunoSEQ multiplex PCR, the TCRdb table keeps only in-frame clones and is missing some. Of roughly 2 million clones listed, nearly 97% were seen once; the top ten hold roughly 0.13%. Regarding this clone: Antigen: not known.

The sequenced sample consisted of naive CD4+ T cells sorted from blood. Indicated subset: CD45RA+ positively selected. The receptor comes from a man between 18 and 29 years old in good health.

The CDR3 protein is CASSSPGTGEHQETQYF. The CDR3 DNA reads as TGTGCCAGCAGTTCGCCCGGGACAGGGGAACATCAAGAGACCCAGTACTTC. The chain has TRBV28 and TRBJ2-5, with 10 nucleotides matching TRBD1. Trimming removed 4 bases from V and 2 bases from J; junction bases left unmatched: 10. The germline V gene encodes CDR1 MDHEN and CDR2 SYDVKM. This CDR3 region has 17 residues.